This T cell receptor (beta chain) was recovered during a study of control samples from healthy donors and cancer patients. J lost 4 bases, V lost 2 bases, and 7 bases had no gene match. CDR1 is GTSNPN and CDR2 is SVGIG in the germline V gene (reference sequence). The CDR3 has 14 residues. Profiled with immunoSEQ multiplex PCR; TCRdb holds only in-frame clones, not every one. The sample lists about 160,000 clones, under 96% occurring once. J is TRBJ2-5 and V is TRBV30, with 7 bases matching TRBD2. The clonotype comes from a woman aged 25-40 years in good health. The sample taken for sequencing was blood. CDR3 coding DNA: TGTGCCTGGAGTTTTGGCGGGAGCCCAGAGACCCAGTACTTC. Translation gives CAWSFGGSPETQYF.